This T cell receptor (beta chain) was retrieved from a study of blood T cells in healthy people across ages. Primers used in a second PCR of roughly 6 to 11 cycles were a sample-barcoded 5' primer and a J-beta primer mix. Each CDR3 protein is one row after TCRdb ran MiXCR on the 5' RACE reads. The table includes about 600,000 distinct CDR3 sequences, roughly 48% detected once. The CDR3 covers 15 residues. With 5 bases removed from V and 4 bases from J, the gap between germline ends came to 18 bases. Germline CDR1 and CDR2: SGHAT and FQNNGV. This clonotype was detected only a few times. Sequences were obtained from blood. The chain has TRBV11-2 and TRBJ2-7, with D possibly TRBD1 on 5 matching bases. The origin of this receptor is a man at least 80 years old in good health. In DNA, the CDR3 is TGTGCCAGCAGCCCCAACCGCAGGGCCGGGTACGAGCAGTACTTC. Protein sequence: CASSPNRRAGYEQYF.